This entry lists 22 T cell receptor beta chains sequenced from one sample in a study of blood T cells in healthy people across ages (dated by TCRdb to the mid-2010s). The method was 5' RACE. The sequencer listed for this sample is Illumina HiSeq 2500. A second PCR of about 6 to 12 cycles was performed with a sample-barcoded 5' primer and a J-beta primer mix. TCRdb redid the processing of the public reads, applying fastp at Q25 and MiXCR, and retained in-frame beta chains. All rows with the same CDR3 protein become a single entry with the most common DNA and genes. Across this sample there are roughly 1,500,000 distinct CDR3 sequences, with approximately 40% seen only once. Of the sample, roughly 7.7% falls within the top ten clones. The sample consisted of blood. These receptors were collected from a woman aged 18-29 years in good health.

V gene TRBV4-1 combines with J gene TRBJ1-1, with TRBD1 identical over 12 bases. The CDR3 is made up of 16 amino acids. Per the germline V gene, CDR1 is MGHRA and CDR2 is YSYEKL. V dropped 0 bases and J dropped 5; count of bases not matched to a gene: 4. The CDR3 spells CASSQDLGQGATEAFF. CDR3 nucleotides: TGCGCCAGCAGCCAAGATCTGGGACAGGGGGCGACTGAAGCTTTCTTT.

This clonotype was counted only a few times. The chain couples TRBV7-8 to TRBJ2-5, with 7 positions matching TRBD2. After removal of 6 bases from V and 2 bases from J, the junction contained 9 bases not matched to a gene. From germline, CDR1 is SGHVS and CDR2 FQNEAQ. The CDR3 contains 15 residues. The CDR3 sequence: CASSLGLGVQETQYF. DNA for the CDR3: TGTGCCAGCAGTCTTGGACTAGGTGTTCAAGAGACCCAGTACTTC.

The chain couples TRBV19 to TRBJ2-3; the D call may be TRBD1 or TRBD2 (6 bases each). CDR1 and CDR2 from the germline V gene are LNHDA and SQIVND (reference sequence). This CDR3 has 15 residues. Trimming left V 7 bases short and J 1 base short, with 15 bases between. CDR3 residues: CASTKRGLGTDTQYF. The CDR3 DNA sequence: TGTGCCAGTACCAAACGGGGGCTGGGCACAGATACGCAGTATTTT.

The gene calls are TRBV12-3 or TRBV12-4 and TRBJ2-3; the match to TRBD2 covers 8 bases. The CDR3 is 15 amino acids. Unmatched junction bases numbered 7, after V lost 3 bases and J lost 5 bases. CDR3 sequence (DNA): TGTGCCAGCAGTTTCGGCGGGGGGAATGGAGATACGCAGTATTTT. Its translation: CASSFGGGNGDTQYF.

This rearrangement joins TRBV5-1 to TRBJ1-3; 7 positions match TRBD1. The CDR3 has 15 amino acids. Germline CDR1 SGHRS, CDR2 YFSETQ. The V gene end was trimmed by 4 bases and the J gene end by 5 bases; junction bases not matched to a gene: 9. CDR3 region: CASSATGTERNTIYF. Written as DNA, the CDR3 is TGCGCCAGCAGCGCAACCGGGACAGAGAGAAACACCATATATTTT.

The V gene is TRBV15, the J gene TRBJ2-3; maybe TRBD2 (8 bases). The CDR3 loop spans 18 amino acids. Trimming shortened V by 0 bases and J by 4 bases, and 20 bases separated the two germline ends. CDR1 and CDR2 (germline): LNHNV, YYDKDF (reference sequence). Here the CDR3 reads CATSRDWAPGGGADTQYF. CDR3 nucleotides: TGTGCCACCAGCAGAGATTGGGCTCCGGGAGGGGGCGCAGATACGCAGTATTTT.

Remarks on this clonotype: At one end the junction does not follow the germline gene, possibly because of a read error. V is TRBV5-1 and J is TRBJ2-5; the D call may be TRBD1 or TRBD2 (7 bases each). The CDR3 runs 12 residues. Germline-derived CDR1 and CDR2 are SGHRS and YFSETQ. The CDR3: CVSGTEQETQYF. In nucleotides, the CDR3 is TGCGTCAGCGGGACAGAACAAGAGACCCAGTACTTC.

The gene calls are TRBV5-1 and TRBJ2-4; D unresolved. Judging by the DNA end, TRBJ2-7 fits better; the J call may be wrong. The germline CDR1 and CDR2 sequences are SGHRS and YFSETQ. CDR3 length equals 15 residues. CDR3 coding DNA: TGCGCCAGCAGCTTGGAACAGCTAGGTTCGTACGAGCAGTACTTC. As protein: CASSLEQLGSYEQYF.

CDR3 nucleotide sequence: TGTGCCTGGAGTGTACGAGGGGGGGCGTCCTACAATGAGCAGTTCTTC. Translated, it gives CAWSVRGGASYNEQFF. This rearrangement joins TRBV30 to TRBJ2-1; possibly TRBD2 for D (7 bases). The CDR3 extends over 16 amino acids. Germline V gives CDR1 GTSNPN, CDR2 SVGIG (reference sequence). V dropped 0 bases and J dropped 1 base, with 13 bases sitting between them.

In this sample, this clonotype turned up a few times. V is TRBV5-1 and J is TRBJ2-3; D is unresolved. CDR1 SGHRS and CDR2 YFSETQ come from the germline V gene. This CDR3 region has 12 residues. With 0 bases removed from V and 6 bases from J, the gap between germline ends came to 5 bases. The CDR3 DNA reads TGCGCCAGCAGCTTGGCCGACGATACGCAGTATTTT. Protein: CASSLADDTQYF.

The chain uses TRBV15 and TRBJ2-1; 8 bases are shared with TRBD1. Per the germline V gene, CDR1 is LNHNV and CDR2 is YYDKDF (reference sequence). The junction had 8 bases not matched to a gene; V was cut back by 5 bases and J by 5 bases. This CDR3 has 15 amino acids. The CDR3: CATSASGTGHNEQFF. The CDR3 bases are TGTGCCACCAGCGCTTCCGGGACAGGACACAATGAGCAGTTCTTC.

The rearrangement joins TRBV27 to TRBJ1-2; 7 bases line up with TRBD1. This CDR3 region has 14 residues. Germline loops: CDR1 MNHEY, CDR2 SMNVEV (reference sequence). The ends lost 5 bases at V and 3 bases at J; junction bases unmatched: 6. CDR3: CASSPPQGYYGYTF. The CDR3, as DNA: TGTGCCAGCAGTCCGCCACAGGGGTACTATGGCTACACCTTC.

This clonotype was recorded a few times. The chain uses TRBV7-9 and TRBJ1-1, with D possibly matching TRBD1 (5 bases). Germline values: CDR1 SEHNR, CDR2 FQNEAQ (reference sequence). V was shortened by 5 bases and J by 8 bases, with 18 bases between the two germline ends. The CDR3 covers 14 residues. The CDR3 sequence is CASSRKGGAEEAFF. In nucleotides, the CDR3 is TGTGCCAGCAGCCGCAAGGGAGGGGCCGAAGAAGCTTTCTTT.

This chain links TRBV6-1 with TRBJ2-5, with TRBD1 matching over 7 bases. The germline gives CDR1 MNHNS, CDR2 SASEGT. J was trimmed by 11 bases and V by 8 bases; bases with no gene match: 11. The CDR3 contains 12 residues. Here the CDR3 DNA reads TGTGCCAGCGGGCGACAACAGGGGAAGCAGTACTTC. It translates to CASGRQQGKQYF.

V is TRBV9 and J is TRBJ2-1; 9 bases fit TRBD2. There are 16 residues in the CDR3. Germline V gene sequence: CDR1 SGDLS, CDR2 YYNGEE. V lost 5 bases to trimming and J lost 4 bases; unmatched junction nucleotides: 10. The CDR3 nucleotides read TGTGCCAGCAGTCGAGCTAGACTAGCGGATTACAATGAGCAGTTCTTC. This gives the protein CASSRARLADYNEQFF.

This clonotype turned up a few times. The chain carries TRBV29-1 and TRBJ2-7; tentatively, D is TRBD2 (6 bases). The DNA end is a closer match to TRBJ2-5, so the J assignment may be wrong. Germline CDR1 reads SQVTM; CDR2 reads ANQGSEA. The CDR3 length is 14 residues. Here the CDR3 reads CSVEWAGRLETQYF. In DNA, the CDR3 is TGCAGCGTTGAATGGGCGGGGCGCCTTGAGACCCAGTACTTC.

This clonotype was counted a few times. As DNA, the CDR3 is TGTGCCAGCAGCTTGGGCCCCGGGCCCCCTTACGAGCAGTACTTC. Its translation: CASSLGPGPPYEQYF. J is TRBJ2-7 and V is TRBV5-5; D remains unclear. V was cut by 0 bases and J by 4 bases, with 14 bases left in between. Germline loops: CDR1 SGHKS, CDR2 YYEKEE (reference sequence). The CDR3 has 15 residues.

The rearrangement joins TRBV5-1 to TRBJ2-7, with a weak D call TRBD2 (5 bases). This CDR3 spans 13 amino acids. Deletions cut 4 bases from V and 5 bases from J, with 13 bases between. The germline gives CDR1 SGHRS, CDR2 YFSETQ. Here the CDR3 DNA reads TGCGCCAGCAGCCGAGACCTGAGGGACGAGCAGTACTTC. Residues: CASSRDLRDEQYF.

This clonotype was seen more than once but under ten times. This chain links TRBV20-1 with TRBJ2-3; D gene uncertain. This CDR3 comprises 11 residues. V was clipped by 2 bases and J by 3 bases, with 3 bases between them. The germline gives CDR1 DFQATT, CDR2 SNEGSKA (reference sequence). The CDR3 spells CSARRTDTQYF. DNA for the CDR3: TGCAGTGCTAGAAGGACAGATACGCAGTATTTT.

The J gene is TRBJ2-5, the V gene TRBV7-8; D assignment may be TRBD1 or TRBD2 (6 bases each). CDR1 and CDR2 from the germline V gene are SGHVS and FQNEAQ. The CDR3 has 16 residues. V shed 5 bases and J shed 0 bases, with 16 bases lying between them. The CDR3, as DNA: TGTGCCAGCAGCGATGGACAGACTAGGTACCAAGAGACCCAGTACTTC. Its protein is CASSDGQTRYQETQYF.

DNA for the CDR3: TGTGCCAGCTCCCTAAATTGGGACAGCGAGCAGTACTTC. Protein product: CASSLNWDSEQYF. The chain employs TRBV18 and TRBJ2-7, with 7 positions matching TRBD1. V was clipped by 6 bases and J by 6 bases; unmatched bases: 8. The CDR3 is 13 residues long. Germline CDR1 is KGHSH and CDR2 is LQKENI.

The chain is built from TRBV25-1 and TRBJ2-4; 8 bases fit TRBD2. The J call is in doubt because the DNA end fits TRBJ2-7 better. CDR1 and CDR2 from the germline V gene are MGHDK and SYGVNS. The CDR3 consists of 16 residues. The CDR3 coding sequence is TGTGCCAGCAGTGAAGGGGTTAGCGGGACCCACTACGAGCAGTACTTC. Translating it yields CASSEGVSGTHYEQYF.